This paragraph reports one T cell receptor beta chain. This clonotype has a count of ten or more. The antigen it recognizes is unknown. Per-base qualities were not stored, and no clone one base away is much larger. For CDR1 and CDR2, the germline V gene (reference sequence) lists SEHNR and FQNEAQ. The V end loses 1 base and the J end loses 2 bases, and a stretch of 9 bases separates them. From cysteine to phenylalanine, the CDR3 is 14 amino acids long. Of all the DNA, just the CDR3 is kept, 42 bases in frame from base 1. The data were obtained in a study of CD8 T cells in ankylosing spondylitis (dated by TCRdb to about 2017). Turning to the overall study: To find TCR variants linked to disease, the study profiled T cell receptor beta repertoires in ankylosing spondylitis patients and healthy donors. The full study cohort was made up of about 24 ankylosing spondylitis patients and fewer than 120 healthy donors. Samples of peripheral blood were taken, and for ankylosing spondylitis patients, synovial fluid was collected as well.

Reads for this sample came from an Illumina HiSeq 2500. Quantitative 5'-RACE with molecular barcodes was the method used to prepare the TCR beta libraries. As for the original processing: A new computational method based on a probabilistic model of VDJ rearrangement was used to identify disease-linked TCR variants. TCRdb reprocessing: public reads trimmed at Q25 with fastp, clones called with MiXCR, in-frame beta chains kept. Rows matching on CDR3 protein sequence are summarized as one entry with the most common DNA and genes. These V and J calls originate from TCRdb's pipeline instead of the authors' own analysis. In all, the sample holds more than 500,000 distinct CDR3 sequences, and approximately 5.3% of those were seen once. The top ten clones comprise 3% to 4% of the sample. Findings and caveats that apply to the study as a whole: A TCR beta motif of about 8 highly homologous amino acid variants appeared characteristic of blood from ankylosing spondylitis patients. A CD8+ phenotype was shown by the disease-linked clones, which were found at relatively low frequencies in peripheral blood. Some motif variants were previously reported in synovial fluid and blood of reactive arthritis patients, suggesting common disease-initiation mechanisms. According to the report, matched synovial fluid samples from ankylosing spondylitis patients were significantly enriched for the disease-linked clones.

The sequence came from a male donor with ankylosing spondylitis. Sequencing was done on a sample of blood, either unsorted or a sorted T cell fraction (not recorded which). The chain is made from TRBV7-9 and TRBJ2-7; a tentative D call is TRBD1 (6 bases match). The CDR3 region reads CASSLGQAAYEQYF. The DNA reads as follows: TGTGCCAGCAGCTTAGGACAGGCCGCCTACGAGCAGTACTTC.